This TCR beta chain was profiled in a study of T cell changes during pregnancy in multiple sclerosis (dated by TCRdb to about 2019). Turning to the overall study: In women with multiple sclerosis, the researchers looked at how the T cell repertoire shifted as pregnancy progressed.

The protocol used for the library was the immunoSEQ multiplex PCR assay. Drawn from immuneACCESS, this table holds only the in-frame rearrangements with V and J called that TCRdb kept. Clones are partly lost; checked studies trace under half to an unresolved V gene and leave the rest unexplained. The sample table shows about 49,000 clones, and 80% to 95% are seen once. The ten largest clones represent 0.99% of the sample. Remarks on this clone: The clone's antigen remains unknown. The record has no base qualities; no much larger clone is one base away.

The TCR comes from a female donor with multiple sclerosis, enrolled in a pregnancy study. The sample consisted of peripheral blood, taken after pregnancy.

The nucleotide sequence is TGTGCCAGCAGTGGACCCGGGACAGGGGGGTCCAATCAGCCCCAGCATTTT. It translates to CASSGPGTGGSNQPQHF. The V and J segments used are TRBV6-1 and TRBJ1-5; 11 bases in the junction line up with TRBD1. CDR1 MNHNS and CDR2 SASEGT were looked up in the germline V gene. The V end gives up 4 bases and the J end 3 bases, leaving 8 bases in the junction not matched to a gene. The CDR3 sequence holds 17 residues, the cysteine and phenylalanine included. CDR3 DNA only is kept here, 51 bases in frame from base 1.